The present T cell receptor (beta chain) was sequenced within a study of blood T cell repertoires in COVID-19. On the study more broadly: Researchers got acute and convalescent COVID-19 samples from the United States, Italy and Spain. T cells, B-cell-depleted T cells, or PBMCs provided the cDNA or gDNA that served as material.

This clone is a singleton in its sample. As handled by the study authors: Amplified reference gene primers provided the basis for estimating nucleated cell counts. The table came from immunoSEQ multiplex PCR; TCRdb's copy has only in-frame clones and leaves some out. Clone size and the V and J calls come from that table; the DNA yielded D and trimming. The repertoire holds about 110,000 clones, with approximately 80% as singletons. The germline gives CDR1 GTSNPN, CDR2 SVGIG (reference sequence). The CDR3 consists of 14 residues. Unmatched junction bases numbered 4, after V lost 1 base and J lost 4 bases.

This TCR was recovered from a woman aged 60-70 years with acute or convalescent COVID-19. The V call is TRBV30, the J call TRBJ2-7, with 10 bases identical to TRBD1. Specimen: peripheral blood. CDR3 sequence (DNA): TGTGCCTGGAGTGGCGCGGGACAGGGGTACGAGCAGTACTTC. It translates to CAWSGAGQGYEQYF. The entire variable domain, with the rest obtained from reference TRBV30 and TRBJ2-7, is as follows: SQTIHQWPATLVQPVGSPLSLECTVEGTSNPNLYWYRQAAGRGLQLLFYSVGIGQISSEVPQNLSASRPQDRQFILSSKKLLLSDSGFYLCAWSGAGQGYEQYFGPGTRLTVT.